This is a list of T cell receptor beta chains from one sample in a study of beta chain features in type 1 diabetes. The repertoire was sequenced with immunoSEQ multiplex PCR; TCRdb's copy has only in-frame clones and lacks some. The repertoire holds a few hundred thousand clones, 15% to 20% seen once, with less than 0.09% in the top ten. The sample was naive CD4+ T cells from blood. The receptors shown here come from a man aged 30 to 39 with type 1 diabetes. Each CDR3 is given with its conserved first and last residue. The D gene is left open where the match is weak. Size is omitted from some rows. Given values are once, few, many or a class for expanded clones.

j_gene,d_gene,abundance,v_gene,CDR3aa,CDR3nt
TRBJ2-5,TRBD2,few,TRBV2,CASTLPLAGMQETQYF,TGTGCCAGCACCCTTCCGCTAGCGGGAATGCAAGAGACCCAGTACTTC
TRBJ2-5,TRBD1,-,TRBV29-1,CSVAPDRGTRETQYF,TGCAGCGTGGCCCCGGACAGGGGGACGCGAGAGACCCAGTACTTC
TRBJ2-5,-,-,TRBV6-1,CASRQAGAETQYF,TGTGCCAGCAGGCAAGCAGGGGCCGAGACCCAGTACTTC
TRBJ2-7,TRBD1,-,TRBV29-1,CSVQFDGTGPPYEQYF,TGCAGCGTCCAGTTCGACGGGACAGGGCCCCCCTACGAGCAGTACTTC
TRBJ2-5,-,-,TRBV7-2,CASSLRAGQETQYF,TGTGCCAGCAGCTTAAGGGCAGGGCAAGAGACCCAGTACTTC
TRBJ2-3,-,-,TRBV28,CASWTTDTQYF,TGTGCCAGCTGGACCACAGATACGCAGTATTTT
TRBJ1-5,-,few,TRBV29-1,CSVGGSNQPQHF,TGCAGCGTTGGGGGTAGCAATCAGCCCCAGCATTTT
TRBJ2-1,TRBD2,few,TRBV7-9,CASSPTSGTNNEQFF,TGTGCCAGCAGCCCCACTAGCGGGACTAACAATGAGCAGTTCTTC
TRBJ2-7,TRBD1,-,TRBV14,CASSRGQGRYEQYF,TGTGCCAGCTCCCGGGGACAGGGGCGATACGAGCAGTACTTC
TRBJ2-2,TRBD2,-,TRBV7-2,CARPSGRAERTGELFF,TGTGCGCGGCCTAGCGGGAGGGCCGAGCGGACCGGGGAGCTGTTTTTT
TRBJ2-7,-,-,TRBV10-3,CAISESGLTYEQYF,TGTGCCATCAGTGAGTCTGGACTTACCTACGAGCAGTACTTC